This T cell receptor beta chain was captured by sequencing in a study of blood T cells in healthy people across ages. Study-wide findings and caveats: Per million T cells, TCR beta diversity dropped roughly linearly as age increased.

Of note for this clonotype: Its cognate antigen is unknown.

It was with a sample-barcoded 5' primer and a J-beta primer mix that a second PCR of roughly 7 to 12 cycles was run. A 12-random-nucleotide template-switch adaptor tagged each cDNA molecule. TCRdb recomputed calls from the 5' RACE reads with MiXCR, one row per CDR3 protein. The sample shows just under 750,000 distinct CDR3 sequences, approximately 21% of them seen only once. CDR3 length equals 15 residues. Looked up from germline, CDR1 is SGHTA and CDR2 is FQGNSA. V lost 2 bases and J lost 8; bases outside the gene matches: 10. The clonotype originates from a man between 65 and 80 years old in good health. J is TRBJ1-2 and V is TRBV7-2; 8 bases match TRBD1. The sequenced sample was blood. The CDR3 loop is CASSLSTGGHTGYTF. CDR3 in DNA: TGTGCCAGCAGCTTAAGCACAGGGGGGCACACAGGCTACACCTTC.